The subject of this entry is one TCR beta chain. Its antigen is unknown. The sample is drawn from a study of T cells in Graves' hyperthyroidism and ophthalmopathy. Patients between 18 and 65 years old had hyperthyroidism, newly diagnosed and lasting under 2 months. The CDR3 consists of 13 residues. Germline CDR1 is MNHNS and CDR2 is SASEGT. V lost 6 bases to trimming and J lost 7 bases; unmatched junction nucleotides: 4. Study-wide results and caveats: Researchers found most expanded thyroid clonotypes above 0.001 in blood as well.

RNA transcripts were the template for amplifying TCR beta CDR3 regions. Carried out on the TCR CDR3, a first-round RT-PCR used the HTBI primer set. Each CDR3 protein gets one entry after TCRdb re-called the multiplex PCR reads with MiXCR. The data show some 560,000 distinct CDR3 sequences, less than 20% seen once. The chain combines TRBV6-1 with TRBJ1-5, with 9 bases lining up with TRBD1. This TCR came from a woman in her 30s with Graves' hyperthyroidism. The sequencing input was blood. The CDR3 sequence is CASSTGGRQPQHF. In DNA, the CDR3 is TGTGCCAGCAGCACAGGGGGCCGGCAGCCCCAGCATTTT.